The 3 T cell receptor beta chains below come from one sample, sequenced in a study of T cell repertoires in cytomegalovirus infection. MiXCR was run by TCRdb on the reads, yielding one entry per CDR3 protein. The sample carries about 680,000 distinct CDR3 sequences, 20% to 25% recorded once. The sequencing input was CD8+ T cells from PBMCs. These receptors were taken from a human donor in good health (CMV status not recorded). Some clones in this sample may be carry-over from other donors' samples.

This clonotype showed up just a few times. The chain carries TRBV11-2 and TRBJ2-7; unclear D gene. The germline CDR1 and CDR2 sequences are SGHAT and FQNNGV. V was clipped by 1 base and J by 2 bases, with 12 bases between them. This CDR3 has 15 amino acids. The CDR3 loop reads CASSLASPVPYEQYV. Here the CDR3 DNA reads TGTGCCAGCAGCTTAGCGAGCCCTGTCCCCTACGAGCAGTACGTC.

In its sample, this clonotype was seen a few times. The chain joins TRBV18 to TRBJ2-1, with D perhaps given as TRBD1 or TRBD2 (6 bases each). CDR1 and CDR2 from the germline V gene are KGHSH and LQKENI. There are 15 residues in the CDR3. The V end was cut by 3 bases, the J end by 7 bases, with 16 bases between. CDR3 residues: CASSPLGGEKNEQFF. CDR3 coding DNA: TGTGCCAGCTCACCCCTGGGGGGCGAGAAAAATGAGCAGTTCTTC.

The V gene is TRBV6-5, the J gene TRBJ2-1, with D tentatively TRBD2 (6 bases). From germline, CDR1 is MNHEY and CDR2 SVGAGI. The length of the CDR3 is 13 residues. Trimming shortened V by 2 bases and J by 9 bases, and 11 bases separated the two germline ends. The CDR3 region has the DNA TGTGCCAGCAGTTACGGGGGGACTGGTGAGCAGTTCTTC. Its protein product is CASSYGGTGEQFF.